Listed below are T cell receptor beta chains from one sample, sequenced in a study of T cell repertoires in aging, cancer and after chemotherapy. Each CDR3 protein gets one entry after TCRdb re-called the multiplex PCR reads with MiXCR. The sample includes some 15,000 distinct CDR3 sequences, about 50% of them seen just once. The source material was blood. Receptors originate from a human donor in good health. Each CDR3 is given with its conserved first and last residue. A D gene is named only where the DNA matches it firmly. Only some rows state a clone size, as once, few, many or a class for expanded clones.

v_gene,d_gene,j_gene,abundance,CDR3nt,CDR3aa
TRBV27,.,TRBJ2-7,.,TGTGCCAGCAGTCTCCCTGACCGGGACTCCTACGAGCAGTACTTC,CASSLPDRDSYEQYF
TRBV11-1,.,TRBJ2-6,.,TGTGCCAGCAGTAGTACCAGAGGCTCTGGGGCCAACGTCCTGACTTTC,CASSSTRGSGANVLTF
TRBV30,.,TRBJ2-1,.,TGTGCCTGGAGTTTGGACAATGAGCAGTTCTTC,CAWSLDNEQFF
TRBV5-4,TRBD2,TRBJ2-2,.,TGTGCCAGCAGCTGGGGACTAGCCAAGGGCACCGGGGAGCTGTTTTTT,CASSWGLAKGTGELFF
TRBV6-1,TRBD2,TRBJ2-1,.,TGTGCCAGCAGTGAAACGGGGGGTAATGAGCAGTTCTTC,CASSETGGNEQFF
TRBV6-1,TRBD1,TRBJ1-3,.,TGTGCCAGCAGTGAAACAGGGGCATTCTCTGGAAACACCATATATTTT,CASSETGAFSGNTIYF
TRBV27,TRBD2,TRBJ2-7,few,TGTGCCAGCAGAACTAGCGGGTATTTCTACGAGCAGTACTTC,CASRTSGYFYEQYF
TRBV19,TRBD1,TRBJ2-7,.,TGTGCCAGTAGTGTCTTGGGGGACAGGGTCTACGAGCAGTACTTC,CASSVLGDRVYEQYF
TRBV30,.,TRBJ2-3,.,TGTGCCTTCCAACGAAGGAACGGAGATACGCAGTATTTT,CAFQRRNGDTQYF
TRBV18,TRBD2,TRBJ2-2,.,TGTGCCAGCTCACTAGCGGGAGCGTCGACGGTGGCCTCCACCGGGGAGCTGTTTTTT,CASSLAGASTVASTGELFF
TRBV5-1,TRBD1,TRBJ2-2,.,TGCGCCAGCAGCCCACGAGCATCGGGACAGGCGGCCACCGGGGAGCTGTTTTTT,CASSPRASGQAATGELFF
TRBV6-2/TRBV6-3,.,TRBJ2-3,.,TGTGCCAGCATGTCTAGCCACACAGATACGCAGTATTTT,CASMSSHTDTQYF
TRBV27,TRBD2,TRBJ2-7,.,TGTGCCAGCAGTTTGGCTAGCGGGAGGGCCAGATCAAGCGAGCAGTACTTC,CASSLASGRARSSEQYF
TRBV5-6,TRBD1,TRBJ1-2,.,TGTGCCAGCAGCCTACGAGAGGGGGCGGGAGGCTACACCTTC,CASSLREGAGGYTF
TRBV5-1,.,TRBJ2-2,.,TGCGCCAGCAGCGGTTCAACAGGCGCGAACACCGGGGAGCTGTTTTTT,CASSGSTGANTGELFF
TRBV6-1,TRBD1,TRBJ1-2,.,TGTGCCAGCAGGGCTGGGACAGCTAAAGGCTACACCTTC,CASRAGTAKGYTF
TRBV27,.,TRBJ2-3,.,TGTGCCAGCAGTTTATCATGGGGAGACGCTCCTAGCACAGATACGCAGTATTTT,CASSLSWGDAPSTDTQYF
TRBV6-5,TRBD2,TRBJ2-6,few,TGTGCCAGCAGCCCCTGGGGGGGATCCTCTGGGGCCAACGTCCTGACTTTC,CASSPWGGSSGANVLTF
TRBV19,.,TRBJ1-4,.,TGTGCCAGTAGAGTGGACAGCACTAATGAAAAACTGTTTTTT,CASRVDSTNEKLFF
TRBV19,.,TRBJ1-5,.,TGTGCCAGTAGTGTTTTTCCCCGGTCGGATCAGCCCCAGCATTTT,CASSVFPRSDQPQHF
TRBV6-6,TRBD1,TRBJ2-2,.,TGTGCCTCGGCGGACACAGGGGTTCGGGCCGGGGAGCTGTTTTTT,CASADTGVRAGELFF
TRBV6-4,TRBD1,TRBJ2-7,.,TGTGCCAGCAGTCCGGGACAGGGGTATGGCGAGCAGTACTTC,CASSPGQGYGEQYF
TRBV24-1,.,TRBJ2-5,.,TGTGCCACCAGTGATTTGGCAGCCCAAGAGACCCAGTACTTC,CATSDLAAQETQYF
TRBV6-1,.,TRBJ2-7,few,TGTGCAAGTTTGGAGGACCAGTTCTACGAGCAGTACTTC,CASLEDQFYEQYF
TRBV15,.,TRBJ2-7,once,TGTGCCACCAGGACAGCCTCTAGGAACGAGCAGTACTTC,CATRTASRNEQYF
TRBV7-9,TRBD1,TRBJ1-1,.,TGTGCCAGCAGCTCGGGACAGCTGAACACTGAAGCTTTCTTT,CASSSGQLNTEAFF
TRBV29-1,.,TRBJ2-2,medium-sized,TGCAGCGTTGACAGGGGAGGGTTGAACACCGGGGAGCTGTTTTTT,CSVDRGGLNTGELFF
TRBV5-1,TRBD2,TRBJ2-3,.,TGCGCCAGCAGCTTCGCCCTAGCGGGAGTAGGAGATACGCAGTATTTT,CASSFALAGVGDTQYF